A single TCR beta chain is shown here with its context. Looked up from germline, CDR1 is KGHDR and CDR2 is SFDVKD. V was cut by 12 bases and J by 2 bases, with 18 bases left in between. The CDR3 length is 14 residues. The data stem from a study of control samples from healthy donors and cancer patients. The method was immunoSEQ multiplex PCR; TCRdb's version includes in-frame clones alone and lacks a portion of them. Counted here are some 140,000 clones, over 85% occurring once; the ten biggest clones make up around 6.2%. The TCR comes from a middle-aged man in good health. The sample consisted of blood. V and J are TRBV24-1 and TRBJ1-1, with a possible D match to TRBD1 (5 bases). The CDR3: CAAGGTWANTEAFF. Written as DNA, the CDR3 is TGTGCCGCGGGGGGAACCTGGGCCAACACTGAAGCTTTCTTT.